The source of this TCR beta chain is a study of response to subunit inactivated influenza vaccine. General study points: Researchers suggested that each seasonal influenza vaccination recruits few new T cells.

This clonotype was counted a few times. What it binds is unknown. Per the germline V gene, CDR1 is SEHNR and CDR2 is FQNEAQ (reference sequence). Between the trimmed V and J ends, which lost 4 bases and 6 bases, there was a span of 7 bases. The CDR3 has 11 amino acids. Each CDR3 protein gets one entry after TCRdb re-called the RT-PCR reads with MiXCR. The table shows hundreds of thousands of distinct CDR3 sequences, with approximately 7.1% occurring only once. This specimen consisted of PBMCs from blood, obtained less than 30 months after vaccination. The J gene is TRBJ2-7, the V gene TRBV7-9; unclear D gene. This clonotype was obtained from a man aged 45 to 75 who received an inactivated influenza vaccine. The CDR3 coding sequence is TGTGCCAGCAGCTCGGTACGCGAGCAGTACTTC. The encoded protein is CASSSVREQYF.